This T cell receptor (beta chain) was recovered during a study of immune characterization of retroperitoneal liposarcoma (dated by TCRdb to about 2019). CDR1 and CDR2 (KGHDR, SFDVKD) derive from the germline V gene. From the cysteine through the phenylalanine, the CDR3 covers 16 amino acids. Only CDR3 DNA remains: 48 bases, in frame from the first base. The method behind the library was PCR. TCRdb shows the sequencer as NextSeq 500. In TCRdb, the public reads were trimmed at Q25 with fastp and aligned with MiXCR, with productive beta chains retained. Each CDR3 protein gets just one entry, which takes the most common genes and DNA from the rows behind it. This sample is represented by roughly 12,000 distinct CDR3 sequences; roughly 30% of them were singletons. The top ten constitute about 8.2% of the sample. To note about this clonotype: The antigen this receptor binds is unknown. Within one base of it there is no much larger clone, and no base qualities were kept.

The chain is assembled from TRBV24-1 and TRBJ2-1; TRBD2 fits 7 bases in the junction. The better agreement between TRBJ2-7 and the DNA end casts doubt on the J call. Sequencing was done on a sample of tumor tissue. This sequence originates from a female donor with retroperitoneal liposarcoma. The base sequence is TGTGCCACCAGTGATCGTGCGGGAGCGGCCTACAATGAGCAGTACTTC. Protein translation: CATSDRAGAAYNEQYF.